These T cell receptor beta chains were read from a single sample in a study of beta chain features in type 1 diabetes. Method: immunoSEQ multiplex PCR; TCRdb's copy keeps in-frame clones and lacks some. This table has 900,000 or so clones, roughly a sixth appearing once. The sequenced sample consisted of naive CD4+ T cells from blood. The receptor source for this set is a woman aged 18-29 years in good health. The CDR3 runs from the conserved cysteine through the conserved F or W. The order of the fields is D gene, J gene, V gene, CDR3 length, clone size, CDR3 protein, CDR3 DNA. The D gene is left open where the match is weak. Expanded clones get a size class; other rows say once, few or many, or leave the size out.

d_call: NA
j_call: TRBJ1-5
v_call: TRBV19
cdr3_length: 15
clone_size: few
cdr3_aa: CASTPSGAGNQPQHF
cdr3_nt: TGTGCCAGTACGCCCTCCGGGGCGGGGAATCAGCCCCAGCATTTT

d_call: TRBD2
j_call: TRBJ2-2
v_call: TRBV18
cdr3_length: 17
clone_size: NA
cdr3_aa: CASSPGLAAVHTGELFF
cdr3_nt: TGTGCCAGCTCACCCGGACTAGCGGCCGTTCACACCGGGGAGCTGTTTTTT

d_call: TRBD2
j_call: TRBJ2-1
v_call: TRBV5-6
cdr3_length: 16
clone_size: NA
cdr3_aa: CASRRLGLAGHNEQFF
cdr3_nt: TGTGCCAGCAGACGGCTGGGGCTAGCGGGGCACAATGAGCAGTTCTTC

d_call: TRBD1
j_call: TRBJ2-7
v_call: TRBV2
cdr3_length: 14
clone_size: NA
cdr3_aa: CASTPGQGSSEQYF
cdr3_nt: TGTGCCAGCACGCCGGGACAGGGCTCCTCCGAGCAGTACTTC

d_call: TRBD2
j_call: TRBJ2-1
v_call: TRBV7-9
cdr3_length: 18
clone_size: few
cdr3_aa: CASSLLSQASGRRNEQFF
cdr3_nt: TGTGCCAGCAGCTTGTTATCCCAGGCTAGCGGGAGACGCAATGAGCAGTTCTTC

d_call: NA
j_call: TRBJ1-1
v_call: TRBV29-1
cdr3_length: 14
clone_size: NA
cdr3_aa: CSVRFLTGLTEAFF
cdr3_nt: TGCAGCGTTCGGTTCTTAACGGGTTTGACTGAAGCTTTCTTT

d_call: TRBD1
j_call: TRBJ1-5
v_call: TRBV29-1
cdr3_length: 17
clone_size: few
cdr3_aa: CSVIPTGAHYSNQPQHF
cdr3_nt: TGCAGCGTCATCCCTACAGGGGCCCATTATAGCAATCAGCCCCAGCATTTT

d_call: NA
j_call: TRBJ2-1
v_call: TRBV6-5
cdr3_length: 10
clone_size: NA
cdr3_aa: CASAGRFPFF
cdr3_nt: TGTGCCAGCGCTGGGCGATTTCCGTTCTTC

d_call: TRBD2
j_call: TRBJ2-4
v_call: TRBV5-1
cdr3_length: 17
clone_size: NA
cdr3_aa: CASSLGLAGLAKNIQYF
cdr3_nt: TGCGCCAGCAGCTTGGGACTAGCGGGATTAGCCAAAAACATTCAGTACTTC

d_call: TRBD1
j_call: TRBJ1-1
v_call: TRBV29-1
cdr3_length: 13
clone_size: few
cdr3_aa: CSAEGPGGGEAFF
cdr3_nt: TGCAGCGCCGAGGGCCCAGGGGGGGGTGAAGCTTTCTTT

d_call: NA
j_call: TRBJ1-5
v_call: TRBV28
cdr3_length: 12
clone_size: few
cdr3_aa: CASSPPGQPQHF
cdr3_nt: TGTGCCAGCAGCCCCCCCGGCCAGCCCCAGCATTTT

d_call: NA
j_call: TRBJ2-1
v_call: TRBV7-9
cdr3_length: 13
clone_size: few
cdr3_aa: CASSLAGWNEQFF
cdr3_nt: TGTGCCAGCAGCTTAGCAGGCTGGAATGAGCAGTTCTTC

d_call: NA
j_call: TRBJ2-3
v_call: TRBV7-9
cdr3_length: 15
clone_size: NA
cdr3_aa: CASSLLGASTDTQYF
cdr3_nt: TGTGCCAGCAGCTTGCTAGGTGCTAGCACAGATACGCAGTATTTT

d_call: NA
j_call: TRBJ2-7
v_call: TRBV21-1
cdr3_length: 14
clone_size: NA
cdr3_aa: CASILRDRGREQYF
cdr3_nt: TGTGCCAGCATACTCCGGGACAGGGGGAGGGAGCAGTACTTC

d_call: NA
j_call: TRBJ2-2
v_call: TRBV7-9
cdr3_length: 13
clone_size: NA
cdr3_aa: CASSQTKAGELFF
cdr3_nt: TGTGCCAGCAGCCAAACTAAGGCCGGGGAGCTGTTTTTT

d_call: NA
j_call: TRBJ2-1
v_call: TRBV7-9
cdr3_length: 15
clone_size: few
cdr3_aa: CASSFRVGSYNEQFF
cdr3_nt: TGTGCCAGCAGCTTTCGGGTGGGCTCCTACAATGAGCAGTTCTTC

d_call: TRBD2
j_call: TRBJ2-1
v_call: TRBV18
cdr3_length: 18
clone_size: few
cdr3_aa: CASSPGLAGGFRGNEQFF
cdr3_nt: TGTGCCAGCTCCCCAGGACTAGCGGGAGGATTTCGAGGCAATGAGCAGTTCTTC

d_call: TRBD1
j_call: TRBJ2-7
v_call: TRBV6-6
cdr3_length: 14
clone_size: NA
cdr3_aa: CASSPAGTGTEQYF
cdr3_nt: TGTGCCAGCAGCCCAGCCGGGACAGGGACCGAGCAGTACTTC

d_call: NA
j_call: TRBJ2-3
v_call: TRBV29-1
cdr3_length: 14
clone_size: NA
cdr3_aa: CSADGTFSTDTQYF
cdr3_nt: TGCAGCGCCGACGGGACCTTTAGCACAGATACGCAGTATTTT

d_call: NA
j_call: TRBJ2-3
v_call: TRBV2
cdr3_length: 15
clone_size: few
cdr3_aa: CASSVGTAGTDTQYF
cdr3_nt: TGTGCCAGCAGTGTCGGGACAGCGGGGACAGATACGCAGTATTTT

d_call: TRBD2
j_call: TRBJ2-3
v_call: TRBV10-2
cdr3_length: 15
clone_size: few
cdr3_aa: CASSAGLAGTDTQYF
cdr3_nt: TGCGCCAGCAGCGCGGGACTAGCGGGAACAGATACGCAGTATTTT

d_call: TRBD1
j_call: TRBJ2-1
v_call: TRBV7-6
cdr3_length: 16
clone_size: NA
cdr3_aa: CASSFSFGTAYNEQFF
cdr3_nt: TGTGCCAGCAGCTTTAGTTTCGGGACAGCTTACAATGAGCAGTTCTTC

d_call: TRBD1
j_call: TRBJ1-5
v_call: TRBV19
cdr3_length: 14
clone_size: few
cdr3_aa: CASSKDRGGQPQHF
cdr3_nt: TGTGCCAGTAGTAAGGACAGGGGCGGACAGCCCCAGCATTTT

d_call: TRBD1
j_call: TRBJ1-5
v_call: TRBV4-2
cdr3_length: 15
clone_size: few
cdr3_aa: CASSQEDRGGQPQHF
cdr3_nt: TGTGCCAGCAGCCAGGAGGACAGGGGCGGGCAGCCCCAGCATTTT

d_call: TRBD1
j_call: TRBJ2-2
v_call: TRBV7-2
cdr3_length: 15
clone_size: NA
cdr3_aa: CASSITGGHSGELFF
cdr3_nt: TGTGCCAGCAGCATTACAGGGGGGCATAGTGGGGAGCTGTTTTTT

d_call: NA
j_call: TRBJ1-2
v_call: TRBV6-4
cdr3_length: 13
clone_size: NA
cdr3_aa: CASSESARHGYTF
cdr3_nt: TGTGCCAGCAGTGAGTCAGCAAGGCATGGCTACACCTTC

d_call: NA
j_call: TRBJ2-5
v_call: TRBV15
cdr3_length: 14
clone_size: few
cdr3_aa: CATSSQGGTETQYF
cdr3_nt: TGTGCCACCAGCAGCCAGGGGGGTACGGAGACCCAGTACTTC

d_call: TRBD1
j_call: TRBJ1-1
v_call: TRBV5-1
cdr3_length: 14
clone_size: NA
cdr3_aa: CASSLDRGPTEAFF
cdr3_nt: TGCGCCAGCAGCTTGGACAGGGGGCCCACTGAAGCTTTCTTT

d_call: NA
j_call: TRBJ1-1
v_call: TRBV4-1
cdr3_length: 17
clone_size: NA
cdr3_aa: CASSQDRGEGLNTEAFF
cdr3_nt: TGCGCCAGCAGCCAAGATCGGGGCGAAGGGTTGAACACTGAAGCTTTCTTT

d_call: TRBD1
j_call: TRBJ2-1
v_call: TRBV6-1
cdr3_length: 15
clone_size: few
cdr3_aa: CASSERQGRHNEQFF
cdr3_nt: TGTGCCAGCAGTGAGCGACAGGGGCGCCACAATGAGCAGTTCTTC

d_call: TRBD1
j_call: TRBJ2-2
v_call: TRBV10-3
cdr3_length: 16
clone_size: few
cdr3_aa: CAISEKGTGLTGELFF
cdr3_nt: TGTGCCATCAGTGAGAAAGGGACAGGGCTCACCGGGGAGCTGTTTTTT

d_call: TRBD1
j_call: TRBJ2-2
v_call: TRBV6-5
cdr3_length: 16
clone_size: NA
cdr3_aa: CASSYTRDRNTGELFF
cdr3_nt: TGTGCCAGCAGTTACACTAGGGACAGGAACACCGGGGAGCTGTTTTTT

d_call: TRBD2
j_call: TRBJ2-5
v_call: TRBV4-1
cdr3_length: 20
clone_size: few
cdr3_aa: CASSLKPAGTSGSSVETQYF
cdr3_nt: TGCGCCAGCAGCCTAAAGCCAGCCGGGACTAGCGGGAGTTCGGTAGAGACCCAGTACTTC

d_call: NA
j_call: TRBJ2-1
v_call: TRBV13
cdr3_length: 16
clone_size: few
cdr3_aa: CASSPPRAPGVNEQFF
cdr3_nt: TGTGCCAGCAGCCCCCCCCGGGCCCCTGGGGTGAATGAGCAGTTCTTC

d_call: NA
j_call: TRBJ2-1
v_call: TRBV7-3
cdr3_length: 14
clone_size: few
cdr3_aa: CASSHGGSYNEQFF
cdr3_nt: TGTGCCAGCAGTCACGGAGGATCCTACAATGAGCAGTTCTTC

d_call: NA
j_call: TRBJ2-7
v_call: TRBV6-5
cdr3_length: 11
clone_size: NA
cdr3_aa: CASTDYYEQYF
cdr3_nt: TGTGCCAGCACCGACTACTACGAGCAGTACTTC

d_call: NA
j_call: TRBJ2-5
v_call: TRBV4-3
cdr3_length: 15
clone_size: few
cdr3_aa: CASSQDGAGQETQYF
cdr3_nt: TGCGCCAGCAGCCAAGATGGGGCAGGGCAAGAGACCCAGTACTTC

d_call: TRBD2
j_call: TRBJ2-1
v_call: TRBV7-7
cdr3_length: 17
clone_size: few
cdr3_aa: CASSFSGHAPSYNEQFF
cdr3_nt: TGTGCTAGCAGCTTTAGCGGGCATGCCCCCTCCTACAATGAGCAGTTCTTC

d_call: NA
j_call: TRBJ2-4
v_call: TRBV7-9
cdr3_length: 12
clone_size: few
cdr3_aa: CASSLAGLPMYF
cdr3_nt: TGTGCCAGCAGCTTAGCCGGACTCCCGATGTACTTC

d_call: NA
j_call: TRBJ1-2
v_call: TRBV21-1
cdr3_length: 12
clone_size: many
cdr3_aa: CASSPYTPGYTF
cdr3_nt: TGTGCCAGCAGCCCTTACACCCCTGGCTACACCTTC

d_call: NA
j_call: TRBJ2-2
v_call: TRBV18
cdr3_length: 15
clone_size: NA
cdr3_aa: CASSPTMGNTGELFF
cdr3_nt: TGTGCCAGCTCACCAACCATGGGAAACACCGGGGAGCTGTTTTTT

d_call: NA
j_call: TRBJ2-2
v_call: TRBV19
cdr3_length: 14
clone_size: NA
cdr3_aa: CASSIRVNTGELFF
cdr3_nt: TGTGCCAGTAGTATTCGGGTGAACACCGGGGAGCTGTTTTTT

d_call: NA
j_call: TRBJ1-1
v_call: TRBV6-4
cdr3_length: 12
clone_size: NA
cdr3_aa: CPSPAKNTEAFF
cdr3_nt: TGTCCCAGTCCGGCGAAGAACACTGAAGCTTTCTTT

d_call: NA
j_call: TRBJ1-1
v_call: TRBV11-2
cdr3_length: 14
clone_size: NA
cdr3_aa: CASSYLGGNTEAFF
cdr3_nt: TGTGCCAGCAGCTACCTGGGGGGGAACACTGAAGCTTTCTTT

d_call: NA
j_call: TRBJ2-7
v_call: TRBV7-6
cdr3_length: 12
clone_size: NA
cdr3_aa: CASSPVSYEQYF
cdr3_nt: TGTGCCAGCAGCCCGGTTTCCTACGAGCAGTACTTC

d_call: NA
j_call: TRBJ2-7
v_call: TRBV7-2
cdr3_length: 14
clone_size: NA
cdr3_aa: CASSFKSGPYEQYF
cdr3_nt: TGTGCCAGCAGCTTTAAATCGGGACCCTACGAGCAGTACTTC

d_call: NA
j_call: TRBJ2-1
v_call: TRBV7-2
cdr3_length: 14
clone_size: NA
cdr3_aa: CASSSSGSYNEQFF
cdr3_nt: TGTGCCAGCAGCTCGAGCGGCTCCTACAATGAGCAGTTCTTC

d_call: NA
j_call: TRBJ2-2
v_call: TRBV7-2
cdr3_length: 13
clone_size: few
cdr3_aa: CASSAGASGELFF
cdr3_nt: TGTGCCAGCAGCGCAGGAGCGTCCGGGGAGCTGTTTTTT

d_call: NA
j_call: TRBJ1-2
v_call: TRBV20-1
cdr3_length: 11
clone_size: NA
cdr3_aa: CSAGGVDGYTF
cdr3_nt: TGCAGTGCTGGTGGCGTAGATGGCTACACCTTC

d_call: TRBD1
j_call: TRBJ2-7
v_call: TRBV7-9
cdr3_length: 15
clone_size: few
cdr3_aa: CASSSQGRALYEQYF
cdr3_nt: TGTGCCAGCAGCTCACAGGGGAGAGCCCTCTACGAGCAGTACTTC

d_call: NA
j_call: TRBJ2-3
v_call: TRBV5-6
cdr3_length: 15
clone_size: NA
cdr3_aa: CASSLAGRGTDTQYF
cdr3_nt: TGTGCCAGCAGCTTGGCTGGTAGGGGCACAGATACGCAGTATTTT

d_call: NA
j_call: TRBJ1-2
v_call: TRBV10-2
cdr3_length: 15
clone_size: few
cdr3_aa: CASSEVFGTEYGYTF
cdr3_nt: TGCGCCAGCAGTGAGGTGTTCGGGACCGAGTATGGCTACACCTTC

d_call: TRBD2
j_call: TRBJ2-1
v_call: TRBV5-1
cdr3_length: 15
clone_size: NA
cdr3_aa: CASSLVGRARDEQFF
cdr3_nt: TGCGCCAGCAGCTTGGTCGGGAGGGCCCGGGATGAGCAGTTCTTC

d_call: NA
j_call: TRBJ1-3
v_call: TRBV28
cdr3_length: 17
clone_size: NA
cdr3_aa: CASSGLGSKTSGNTIYF
cdr3_nt: TGTGCCAGCAGTGGGCTGGGTTCCAAAACCTCTGGAAACACCATATATTTT

d_call: NA
j_call: TRBJ2-2
v_call: TRBV2
cdr3_length: 15
clone_size: few
cdr3_aa: CASSAGDLNTGELFF
cdr3_nt: TGTGCCAGCAGTGCTGGGGACTTAAACACCGGGGAGCTGTTTTTT

d_call: NA
j_call: TRBJ2-1
v_call: TRBV7-9
cdr3_length: 15
clone_size: few
cdr3_aa: CASTYGASVYNEQFF
cdr3_nt: TGTGCCAGCACCTACGGTGCTAGCGTCTACAATGAGCAGTTCTTC

d_call: TRBD2
j_call: TRBJ2-3
v_call: TRBV28
cdr3_length: 14
clone_size: NA
cdr3_aa: CASSLAGSTDTQYF
cdr3_nt: TGTGCCAGCAGTCTAGCGGGTAGCACAGATACGCAGTATTTT

d_call: NA
j_call: TRBJ1-4
v_call: TRBV6-5
cdr3_length: 13
clone_size: once
cdr3_aa: CASRQLNREKLVF
cdr3_nt: TGTGCCAGCCGACAGTTAAACCGGGAAAAACTGGTTTTT